Listed below are T cell receptor beta chains from one sample, sequenced in a study of radiation and T cells in renal cell carcinoma. Produced via immunoSEQ multiplex PCR; TCRdb's table is partial and in-frame only. The table records 150,000 to 200,000 clones, 88% of them present only once. Source: blood, taken from a patient whose treatment included radiotherapy and nephrectomy. These receptors were taken from a woman between 50 and 59 years old with renal cell carcinoma. Each CDR3 is given with its conserved first and last residue. The D gene is left open where the match is weak. Only part of the rows carry a size: once, few, many, or a class if the clone is expanded.

V gene,J gene,D gene,clone size,CDR3 DNA,CDR3 protein
TRBV5-1,TRBJ1-2,TRBD1,.,TGCGCCAGCAGCTTGTACGTTGCGGAACAGGGGGCTAAGGGCTACACCTTC,CASSLYVAEQGAKGYTF
TRBV7-8,TRBJ1-4,.,.,TGTGCCAGCAGCTTAGCCGGGTATGAAAAACTGTTTTTT,CASSLAGYEKLFF
TRBV18,TRBJ1-2,TRBD1,.,TGTGCCAGCTCAACTACCGGGACAGGGATAGAAGGCTACACCTTC,CASSTTGTGIEGYTF
TRBV29-1,TRBJ1-3,.,.,TGCAGCGTCCGTGAAGCGTCCCTGGGCACCATATATTTT,CSVREASLGTIYF
TRBV6-1,TRBJ1-4,.,.,TGTGCCAGCAGTGAAGTAACAGGGATAAGGGAAAAACTGTTTTTT,CASSEVTGIREKLFF
TRBV2,TRBJ2-5,TRBD1,.,TGTGCCAGCAAGGGGGCTCTGGAGACCCAGTACTTC,CASKGALETQYF
TRBV5-1,TRBJ2-5,TRBD2,.,TGCGCCAGCAGCTTGGCCACTAGCGGGGGGCAAGAGACCCAGTACTTC,CASSLATSGGQETQYF
TRBV5-6,TRBJ2-5,.,.,TGTGCCAGCAGCTTAGTCCTTCGGGGGCCTAAGACCCAGTACTTC,CASSLVLRGPKTQYF
TRBV5-1,TRBJ2-7,TRBD1,once,TGCGCCAGCAGCTTCGATACAGGGACAGGGCGCTACGAGCAGTACTTC,CASSFDTGTGRYEQYF
TRBV28,TRBJ1-4,TRBD1,.,TGTGCCAGCAGTTCCGGGACAGTTGAAAAACTGTTTTTT,CASSSGTVEKLFF
TRBV7-6,TRBJ1-1,TRBD1,.,TGTGCCAGCAGCTTATCGGCTTTACAGGGGGCGAGGGCTTTCTTT,CASSLSALQGARAFF
TRBV13,TRBJ1-4,.,.,TGTGCCAGCAGCTTTCGGACAGTCCTTAATGAAAAACTGTTTTTT,CASSFRTVLNEKLFF
TRBV14,TRBJ2-5,.,few,TGTGCCAGCAGCCGATTCCGAACCCACAGGGCATACCAAGAGACCCAGTACTTC,CASSRFRTHRAYQETQYF
TRBV9,TRBJ2-5,.,.,TGTGCCAGCAGCGAGGGACATACTTGGGAGACCCAGTACTTC,CASSEGHTWETQYF
TRBV7-2,TRBJ2-7,.,.,TGTGCCAGCAGCTTAGTCCAGGGGCAAATTGACGAGCAGTACTTC,CASSLVQGQIDEQYF
TRBV11-2,TRBJ1-1,TRBD1,.,TGTGCCAGCAGCTTTATGACAGGGCCCTCGCGCGCTGAAGCTTTCTTT,CASSFMTGPSRAEAFF
TRBV19,TRBJ1-2,.,.,TGTGCCAGTAGTGTTACACCGGGCGTCGATGGCTACACCTTC,CASSVTPGVDGYTF
TRBV19,TRBJ1-6,.,once,TGTGCCAGTAAGATCACGGACCGGGGATCACCCCTCCACTTT,CASKITDRGSPLHF
TRBV9,TRBJ2-3,TRBD2,.,TGTGCCAGCAGCGCCCGTGATAGCGGGGGCACAGATACGCAGTATTTT,CASSARDSGGTDTQYF